These 23 T cell receptor beta chains were all obtained from the same sample, sequenced in a study of graft-versus-host responses after intestinal transplantation. Sequenced by immunoSEQ multiplex PCR; TCRdb stores in-frame clones only, minus some. In the table there are 24,000 or so clones, roughly four fifths of which are singletons. These receptors' targets are unknown. The sample consisted of unstimulated CD8+ T cells sorted from spleen or lymph node cells, taken before transplant. The receptors originated from a human donor who was the organ donor for an intestinal transplant.

The gene calls are TRBV6-6 and TRBJ1-2; 9 bases are shared with TRBD1. Germline CDR1 reads MNHNY; CDR2 reads SVGAGI (reference sequence). This CDR3 is 13 amino acids long. Trimming took 11 bases from V and 8 from J; bases not matched to a gene: 12. CDR3 residues: CAGRTGAWEGYTF. For the CDR3, the DNA is TGTGCCGGCCGGACAGGGGCTTGGGAGGGCTACACCTTC.

The chain recombines TRBV21-1 with TRBJ2-2; the table's D call, TRBD1, has no DNA check behind it. TRBV21-1 is deemed a pseudogene. The CDR3 has 17 amino acids. The CDR3 protein is CASSKFRGTPNTGELFF. The CDR3 bases are TGTGCCAGCAGCAAATTTAGGGGCACACCGAACACCGGGGAGCTGTTTTTT.

A note on this clone: An end of the junction differs from the germline gene, which may be a read error. This sequence joins TRBV10-2 and TRBJ2-7; 7 bases agree with TRBD2. Germline values: CDR1 WSHSY, CDR2 SAAADI. The CDR3 consists of 12 residues. This CDR3 reads CASSESAGVNGF. CDR3 bases: TGCGCCAGCAGTGAGTCGGCGGGAGTTAATGGGTTC.

The chain combines TRBV6-1 with TRBJ2-2; 7 nucleotides align to TRBD2. This CDR3 spans 16 amino acids. Germline CDR1 reads MNHNS; CDR2 reads SASEGT. V lost 3 bases to trimming and J lost 7 bases; unmatched junction nucleotides: 11. The CDR3 sequence is CASSEGLAGEGGELFF. For the CDR3, the DNA is TGTGCCAGCAGTGAGGGGTTAGCGGGCGAGGGCGGGGAGCTGTTTTTT.

The chain couples TRBV19 to TRBJ1-1, with 9 bases matching TRBD1. The CDR3 runs to 12 residues. Germline V gene sequence: CDR1 LNHDA, CDR2 SQIVND (reference sequence). Germline trimming cut 6 bases from V and 4 bases from J; bases unmatched to any gene: 0. DNA for the CDR3: TGTGCCAGTAGACAGGGGGCCACTGAAGCTTTCTTT. This encodes CASRQGATEAFF.

The chain recombines TRBV7-2 with TRBJ2-1; D not certain. V dropped 4 bases and J dropped 9 bases, with 10 bases sitting between them. The CDR3 extends over 12 amino acids. CDR1 is SGHTA, CDR2 FQGNSA, per germline. The CDR3 DNA is TGTGCCAGCAGCTCAACCGGGTCTGAGCAGTTCTTC. This sequence encodes CASSSTGSEQFF.

A few counts support this clone. The chain has TRBV7-9 and TRBJ2-7; 8 bases are shared with TRBD2. CDR1 and CDR2 from the germline V gene are SEHNR and FQNEAQ (reference sequence). The CDR3 has 14 residues. Unmatched junction bases numbered 4, after V lost 3 bases and J lost 3 bases. The CDR3 DNA sequence: TGTGCCAGCAGCTTCGGGGGGGACCTCTACGAGCAGTACTTC. Its translation: CASSFGGDLYEQYF.

The chain combines TRBV5-1 with TRBJ2-5; TRBD2 aligns across 8 bases. Germline CDR1 and CDR2: SGHRS and YFSETQ. This CDR3 contains 12 residues. Losses at the gene ends were 6 bases for V and 3 bases for J; bases not matched to a gene: 1. The CDR3 nucleotides are TGCGCCAGCAAGACTAGCGAAGAGACCCAGTACTTC. Translated: CASKTSEETQYF.

The V gene is TRBV11-3, the J gene TRBJ2-7; 9 bases fit TRBD1. The CDR3 has 16 amino acids. V lost 7 bases to trimming and J lost 4 bases; unmatched junction nucleotides: 14. Germline assignment: CDR1 SGHNT and CDR2 YENEEA. In nucleotides, the CDR3 is TGTGCCAGCATCCCACCGGGACAGGGTTTTGGGTACGAGCAGTACTTC. Residues: CASIPPGQGFGYEQYF.

This chain links TRBV7-9 with TRBJ2-7, with D possibly TRBD1 on 6 matching bases. CDR1 SEHNR and CDR2 FQNEAQ come from the germline V gene (reference sequence). V lost 3 bases and J lost 4, with 19 bases in between. The CDR3 is made up of 16 amino acids. CDR3 DNA: TGTGCCAGCAGCTTTGGACAGCCCGTGTACCCGTACGAGCAGTACTTC. Amino acid sequence: CASSFGQPVYPYEQYF.

This rearrangement joins TRBV18 to TRBJ1-6; D is unresolved. Germline CDR1 and CDR2: KGHSH and LQKENI. This CDR3 has 16 amino acids. Trimming took off 1 base at V and 0 bases at J, with 7 bases between the two ends. CDR3 DNA: TGTGCCAGCTCACCACAGGTCAGCTCCTATAATTCACCCCTCCACTTT. Amino acid sequence: CASSPQVSSYNSPLHF.

CDR3 sequence (DNA): TGTGCCAGCAGCTCCACGCCTGGACGACAGACCCCAAGTGGGAACACTGAAGCTTTCTTT. It codes for CASSSTPGRQTPSGNTEAFF. The V call is TRBV7-8, the J call TRBJ1-1, with D maybe TRBD1 (5 bases). Between the trimmed V and J ends, which lost 4 bases and 1 base, there was a span of 28 bases. The V gene's germline CDR1 is SGHVS and CDR2 FQNEAQ. This CDR3 has 20 amino acids.

V and J are TRBV19 and TRBJ2-1; D is unclear. Germline V CDR1 and CDR2: LNHDA, SQIVND (reference sequence). The CDR3 totals 12 residues. V lost 3 bases, J lost 6 bases, and 6 bases lay in between. For the CDR3, the DNA is TGTGCCAGTAGTATTGGTAGCAATGAGCAGTTCTTC. Translating gives CASSIGSNEQFF.

The rearrangement joins TRBV11-3 to TRBJ2-1, with unresolved D. Germline V gene lookup returns CDR1 SGHNT and CDR2 YENEEA. Between the trimmed V and J ends, which lost 0 bases and 5 bases, there was a span of 5 bases. The CDR3 is 13 amino acids. CDR3 coding DNA: TGTGCCAGCAGCTTAGATGGGCACAATGAGCAGTTCTTC. The encoded protein is CASSLDGHNEQFF.

This clone was detected a few times. In nucleotides, the CDR3 is TGTGCCAGCAGCTCTGGGGAGGGGGCCCATCGGGATGAGCAGTTCTTC. This sequence encodes CASSSGEGAHRDEQFF. The chain carries TRBV6-4 and TRBJ2-1, with D perhaps matching TRBD1 or TRBD2 (7 bases each). Trimming cost V 6 bases and J 8 bases, with 23 bases left between them. The CDR3 has 16 amino acids. CDR1 and CDR2 from the germline V gene are MRHNA and SNTAGT.

The chain couples TRBV14 to TRBJ2-7; D is perhaps TRBD2 (5 bases). The V end lost 0 bases, the J end lost 2 bases, and 11 bases lay between the germline ends. The CDR3 covers 15 residues. The germline V gene encodes CDR1 SGHDN and CDR2 FVKESK. CDR3 protein: CASSQEEALPYEQYF. The CDR3, as DNA: TGTGCCAGCAGCCAAGAGGAGGCCCTCCCCTACGAGCAGTACTTC.

The chain links TRBV27 to TRBJ1-1, with 9 bases identical to TRBD1. This CDR3 region has 13 residues. After removal of 0 bases from V and 11 bases from J, the junction contained 4 bases not matched to a gene. Per germline, CDR1 MNHEY and CDR2 SMNVEV (reference sequence). The CDR3 spells CASSLSRDRVAFF. The CDR3 DNA reads TGTGCCAGCAGTTTATCCCGGGACAGGGTGGCTTTCTTT.

CDR3 in amino acids: CASSSPGQGYEQYF. CDR3 DNA sequence: TGTGCCAGCAGCTCGCCGGGACAGGGTTACGAGCAGTACTTC. The V gene is TRBV5-4, the J gene TRBJ2-7, with 9 positions matching TRBD1. Germline V CDR1 and CDR2: SGHNT, YYREEE (reference sequence). J gave up 4 bases and V 3 bases, and 5 bases lay outside the gene matches. This CDR3 spans 14 amino acids.

CDR3 nucleotides: TGTGCCAGCAGCCCAGCTCCAGCTACAACCTACGAGCAGTACTTC. This translates into CASSPAPATTYEQYF. The chain links TRBV14 to TRBJ2-7; no clear D. CDR1 is SGHDN and CDR2 is FVKESK in the germline V gene. The CDR3 runs to 15 residues. V gave up 4 bases and J gave up 2 bases, with 15 bases separating them.

V and J are TRBV7-6 and TRBJ2-3; 8 nucleotides line up with TRBD1. This CDR3 region has 17 residues. After removal of 3 bases from V and 1 base from J, the junction contained 9 bases not matched to a gene. Germline CDR1 is SGHVS and CDR2 is FNYEAQ. CDR3 sequence (DNA): TGTGCCAGCAGCTTTGTTAGACAGGGGTCCCGCACAGATACGCAGTATTTT. It yields the protein CASSFVRQGSRTDTQYF.

This chain uses TRBV7-2 with TRBJ1-2; D gene ambiguous. The CDR3 is 15 residues long. The V gene lost 3 bases and the J gene lost 2 bases, with 13 bases spanning the gap. Germline-derived CDR1 and CDR2 are SGHTA and FQGNSA. The CDR3 sequence is CASSLSAWINYGYTF. CDR3 in DNA: TGTGCCAGCAGCTTGAGTGCCTGGATAAACTATGGCTACACCTTC.

V usage is TRBV2 and J usage is TRBJ2-7; tentative D call: TRBD2 (6 bases). The germline V gene encodes CDR1 SNHLY and CDR2 FYNNEI. The CDR3 length is 14 residues. Trimming took off 1 base at V and 4 bases at J, with 11 bases between the two ends. Written as DNA, the CDR3 is TGTGCCAGCAGTGAAGGGGGCGCGGGGTACGAGCAGTACTTC. Amino acid sequence: CASSEGGAGYEQYF.

The gene calls are TRBV19 and TRBJ1-1; 12 nucleotides line up with TRBD1. J lost 2 bases, V lost 7 bases, and 8 bases had no gene match. Germline V CDR1 and CDR2: LNHDA, SQIVND (reference sequence). The CDR3 contains 16 residues. The CDR3: CASITGQGARNTEAFF. CDR3 DNA sequence: TGTGCCAGTATTACGGGACAGGGGGCAAGAAACACTGAAGCTTTCTTT.